These 13 T cell receptor beta chains originate from one sample sequenced in a study of CD4 T cells in relation to SARS-CoV-2 and coronaviruses. TCRdb keeps only in-frame clones here, not all; method: immunoSEQ multiplex PCR. The sample yields about 21,000 clones, around 78% seen once. Their specific antigens are unknown. The unexposed donors gave CD4+ T cells in about 2011-2018, prior to COVID-19. The cells were cultured for under twelve days before CD4+ T cells were isolated. The sequenced sample was CD4+ T cells from PBMCs, cultured in vitro. The receptors here all came from a human donor in good health.

The chain employs TRBV9 and TRBJ1-6; D possibly corresponds to TRBD1 (6 bases). V was clipped by 4 bases and J by 9 bases, with 14 bases between them. CDR3 length: 14 residues. Germline V gene lookup returns CDR1 SGDLS and CDR2 YYNGEE. The CDR3, as DNA: TGTGCCAGCAGCTTACAGGGAACGGGTTCACCCCTCCACTTT. Encoded protein: CASSLQGTGSPLHF.

The chain combines TRBV5-1 with TRBJ2-7; 7 positions match TRBD1. Germline-derived CDR1 and CDR2 are SGHRS and YFSETQ. Trimming took 0 bases from V and 7 from J; bases not matched to a gene: 10. This CDR3 comprises 15 residues. CDR3 in DNA: TGCGCCAGCAGCTTGGGAGACAGGGAGCTGGGGGAGCAGTACTTC. It translates to CASSLGDRELGEQYF. The entire variable domain, with the rest obtained from reference TRBV5-1 and TRBJ2-7, is as follows: KAGVTQTPRYLIKTRGQQVTLSCSPISGHRSVSWYQQTPGQGLQFLFEYFSETQRNKGNFPGRFSGRQFSNSRSEMNVSTLELGDSALYLCASSLGDRELGEQYFGPGTRLTVT.

The chain links TRBV19 to TRBJ2-2; D is unclear. CDR1 is LNHDA and CDR2 is SQIVND in the germline V gene (reference sequence). This CDR3 spans 14 amino acids. The V end lost 4 bases, the J end lost 4 bases, and 10 bases lay between the germline ends. Here the CDR3 reads CASSTIRLTGELFF. The CDR3 nucleotides are TGTGCCAGTAGTACTATCCGGCTCACCGGGGAGCTGTTTTTT.

In its sample, this clone ranks as large. The chain links TRBV7-2 to TRBJ1-1, with D hard to call. The CDR3 sequence is 15 residues long. Trimming removed 0 bases from V and 4 bases from J, with 12 bases in between. Per the germline V gene, CDR1 is SGHTA and CDR2 is FQGNSA. This chain's CDR3 is CASSLAGRLATEAFF. The CDR3 DNA reads TGTGCCAGCAGCTTAGCTGGCAGGCTGGCCACTGAAGCTTTCTTT.

The rearrangement joins TRBV7-2 to TRBJ2-1, with a possible D match to TRBD2 (5 bases). V was clipped by 6 bases and J by 10 bases, with 19 bases between them. This CDR3 has 14 residues. Germline V gene sequence: CDR1 SGHTA, CDR2 FQGNSA. Here the CDR3 reads CASRFQGRRSEQFF. CDR3 bases: TGTGCCAGCAGGTTCCAAGGGCGGAGGTCCGAGCAGTTCTTC. The variable domain in full, with the rest retrieved from reference TRBV7-2 and TRBJ2-1, is GAGVSQSPSNKVTEKGKDVELRCDPISGHTALYWYRQSLGQGLEFLIYFQGNSAPDKSGLPSDRFSAERTGGSVSTLTIQRTQQEDSAVYLCASRFQGRRSEQFFGPGTRLTVL.

V is TRBV7-9 and J is TRBJ2-3; D might be TRBD1 (5 bases). This CDR3 has 14 residues. Germline loops: CDR1 SEHNR, CDR2 FQNEAQ (reference sequence). Trimming cost V 2 bases and J 7 bases, with 13 bases left between them. CDR3: CASSLTQGSHTQYF. As DNA, the CDR3 is TGTGCCAGCAGCTTAACCCAGGGATCCCATACGCAGTATTTT.

V usage is TRBV18 and J usage is TRBJ2-3; 12 bases line up with TRBD2. V trimming: 5 bases; J trimming: 7 bases; junction bases outside the gene matches: 10. Germline V lookup: CDR1 KGHSH, CDR2 LQKENI. The CDR3 runs 16 residues. The CDR3 region has the DNA TGTGCCAGCTCAACAAGACTAGCGGGGGCACTTCATACGCAGTATTTT. Its translation is CASSTRLAGALHTQYF.

V gene TRBV7-8 combines with J gene TRBJ2-1; TRBD2 matches 11 bases. Germline loops: CDR1 SGHVS, CDR2 FQNEAQ. The CDR3 sequence is 16 residues long. With 2 bases clipped from V and 7 bases from J, the junction kept 7 bases outside the gene matches. CDR3 sequence: CASSLYSGRGRNEQFF. The CDR3 bases are TGTGCCAGCAGCTTATATAGCGGGAGGGGTAGAAATGAGCAGTTCTTC. The full variable domain, rest sourced from reference TRBV7-8 and TRBJ2-1, is GAGVSQSPRYKVAKRGQDVALRCDPISGHVSLFWYQQALGQGPEFLTYFQNEAQLDKSGLPSDRFFAERPEGSVSTLKIQRTQQEDSAVYLCASSLYSGRGRNEQFFGPGTRLTVL.

The chain links TRBV15 to TRBJ2-3, with 8 bases aligning to TRBD2. With V trimmed by 8 bases and J by 7 bases, 8 bases remained unmatched. Germline assignment: CDR1 LNHNV and CDR2 YYDKDF (reference sequence). This CDR3 region has 13 residues. The CDR3 reads CATRGLARNTQYF. The DNA of the CDR3 is TGTGCCACCCGTGGACTAGCCAGAAATACGCAGTATTTT. Using reference TRBV15 and TRBJ2-3 for the parts outside the CDR3, the full variable domain is DAMVIQNPRYQVTQFGKPVTLSCSQTLNHNVMYWYQQKSSQAPKLLFHYYDKDFNNEADTPDNFQSRRPNTSFCFLDIRSPGLGDTAMYLCATRGLARNTQYFGPGTRLTVL.

The V and J genes are TRBV6-5 and TRBJ1-5, with D perhaps matching TRBD1 (6 bases). The CDR3 consists of 15 residues. Trimming shortened V by 6 bases and J by 3 bases, and 15 bases separated the two germline ends. Looked up from germline, CDR1 is MNHEY and CDR2 is SVGAGI. The CDR3 region has the DNA TGTGCCAGCAGGATACAGGGTTCATACAATCAGCCCCAGCATTTT. Its translation: CASRIQGSYNQPQHF.

The genes are TRBV18 and TRBJ1-6; D gene unclear. The CDR3 has 16 amino acids. The germline CDR1 and CDR2 sequences are KGHSH and LQKENI. V lost 3 bases and J 0 bases, leaving 9 bases between the germline ends. The CDR3 sequence is CASSPTTNSYNSPLHF. CDR3 nucleotide sequence: TGTGCCAGCTCACCCACGACAAACTCCTATAATTCACCCCTCCACTTT.

This CDR3 is CASSPVGQNNEQFF. For the CDR3, the DNA is TGTGCCAGCAGTCCCGTGGGACAGAATAATGAGCAGTTCTTC. The chain joins TRBV6-7 to TRBJ2-1; TRBD1 matches 7 bases. TRBV6-7 counts as an open reading frame of uncertain function. CDR3 length equals 14 residues. J lost 7 bases, V lost 5 bases, and 8 bases had no gene match.

This sequence joins TRBV13 and TRBJ2-1, with 8 positions matching TRBD1. The ends lost 1 base at V and 9 bases at J; junction bases unmatched: 8. The V gene's germline CDR1 is PRHDT and CDR2 FYEKMQ (reference sequence). The CDR3 spans 15 residues. The CDR3 sequence: CASSLDRGSWGEQFF. The CDR3, as DNA: TGTGCCAGCAGCTTAGACAGGGGGAGTTGGGGTGAGCAGTTCTTC.